The 16 T cell receptor beta chains below all came from one sample that was sequenced in a study of cytomegalovirus exposure and HLA in healthy donors. Primers: 60 Vbeta forward and 13 Jbeta reverse. Produced via immunoSEQ multiplex PCR; TCRdb's table is partial and in-frame only. The table has about 98,000 clones, around 75% seen once. The sequencing input was PBMCs. The receptors stem from a young man in good health and CMV-seropositive.

V and J are TRBV30 and TRBJ2-7, with a possible D match to TRBD2 (6 bases). The V end lost 0 bases, the J end lost 2 bases, and 14 bases lay between the germline ends. From germline, CDR1 is GTSNPN and CDR2 SVGIG (reference sequence). The CDR3 has 15 amino acids. Here the CDR3 DNA reads TGTGCCTGGAGTGTAGACAGTCCGGGAGCCTACGAGCAGTACTTC. Protein: CAWSVDSPGAYEQYF.

CDR3 sequence reads: CASSPVGTGTDFYEQYF. The CDR3 nucleotides read TGTGCCAGCTCACCAGTCGGGACAGGGACAGACTTCTACGAGCAGTACTTC. The gene calls are TRBV18 and TRBJ2-7, with TRBD1 matching 9 bases. With V trimmed by 2 bases and J by 3 bases, 11 bases remained unmatched. The CDR3 has 17 residues. Germline V gene lookup returns CDR1 KGHSH and CDR2 LQKENI.

The chain carries TRBV6-5 and TRBJ2-7, with TRBD2 as a possible D gene (5 bases). CDR3 length: 13 residues. Trimming shortened V by 5 bases and J by 1 base, and 9 bases separated the two germline ends. Germline CDR1 is MNHEY and CDR2 is SVGAGI. The DNA for the CDR3 is TGTGCCAGCAGTCCACGGGGATCCTACGAGCAGTACTTC. Amino acid sequence: CASSPRGSYEQYF.

The rearrangement links TRBV6-5 to TRBJ2-5; 9 positions agree with TRBD2. The germline V gene encodes CDR1 MNHEY and CDR2 SVGAGI. This CDR3 contains 14 residues. V shed 4 bases, J shed 2 bases, and the junction held 2 bases outside the gene matches. CDR3 sequence: CASSFLAGQETQYF. CDR3 nucleotide sequence: TGTGCCAGCAGTTTCCTAGCGGGGCAAGAGACCCAGTACTTC.

This clone was observed a few times. The J gene is TRBJ2-2, the V gene TRBV10-2; D is unclear. CDR1 is WSHSY, CDR2 SAAADI, per germline. The CDR3 is 13 residues long. V shed 8 bases and J shed 1 base, with 8 bases lying between them. The CDR3 DNA is TGCGCCAGCGGGCCAGGGAACACCGGGGAGCTGTTTTTT. It encodes CASGPGNTGELFF.

This clone was found a few times. The rearrangement joins TRBV28 to TRBJ1-2, with 7 bases identical to TRBD1. CDR1 MDHEN and CDR2 SYDVKM come from the germline V gene. V shed 2 bases and J 8 bases; nucleotides not matched to a gene: 11. This CDR3 is built from 15 residues. This chain's CDR3 is CASSLPNDRVQGYTF. The CDR3 DNA is TGTGCCAGCAGTTTACCAAACGACAGGGTTCAAGGCTACACCTTC.

V usage is TRBV5-1 and J usage is TRBJ1-1; D is perhaps TRBD1 (6 bases). V was cut by 0 bases and J by 7 bases, with 10 bases left in between. CDR1 is SGHRS, CDR2 YFSETQ, per germline. There are 13 residues in the CDR3. CDR3 region: CASSLGTDIEAFF. Here the CDR3 DNA reads TGCGCCAGCAGCTTGGGGACAGACATTGAAGCTTTCTTT.

The V call is TRBV28, the J call TRBJ2-7, with D maybe TRBD2 (6 bases). Trimming removed 6 bases at V and 6 bases at J, with 15 bases between. Germline assignment: CDR1 MDHEN and CDR2 SYDVKM. The CDR3 is 13 residues long. The CDR3 sequence: CASREGPSAEQYF. The DNA of the CDR3 is TGTGCCAGCAGAGAGGGACCTAGCGCCGAGCAGTACTTC.

V is TRBV6-6 and J is TRBJ2-7; D ambiguous. V lost 4 bases and J 6 bases, leaving 7 bases between the germline ends. The germline gives CDR1 MNHNY, CDR2 SVGAGI (reference sequence). CDR3 size: 11 residues. The CDR3 sequence is CASSLSGEQYF. The CDR3 nucleotides are TGTGCCAGCAGTTTGTCCGGCGAGCAGTACTTC.

The CDR3, as DNA: TGCGCCAGCAGCCGGGCAAACCAAGAGACCCAGTACTTC. Protein product: CASSRANQETQYF. The chain combines TRBV4-1 with TRBJ2-5; the D is unclear. The germline V gene encodes CDR1 MGHRA and CDR2 YSYEKL. Trimming took off 4 bases at V and 0 bases at J, with 6 bases between the two ends. This CDR3 spans 13 amino acids.

The chain employs TRBV27 and TRBJ2-7; tentatively, D is TRBD2 (8 bases). Germline V gene lookup returns CDR1 MNHEY and CDR2 SMNVEV (reference sequence). The CDR3 has 14 amino acids. Trimming pared 8 bases from V and 4 bases from J, leaving 18 bases between. The CDR3 loop reads CASRGGTDAYEQYF. The DNA of the CDR3 is TGTGCCAGCCGGGGGGGGACAGATGCTTACGAGCAGTACTTC.

V is TRBV7-9 and J is TRBJ1-2; weak D call: TRBD1 (6 bases). The germline gives CDR1 SEHNR, CDR2 FQNEAQ (reference sequence). V was clipped by 2 bases and J by 8 bases, with 15 bases between them. The CDR3 totals 14 residues. The CDR3 protein is CASSLRQGNEGYTF. The CDR3 nucleotides read TGTGCCAGCAGCTTAAGGCAGGGGAATGAGGGCTACACCTTC.

This chain uses TRBV19 with TRBJ2-2, with 7 bases identical to TRBD1. There are 13 residues in the CDR3. The germline gives CDR1 LNHDA, CDR2 SQIVND (reference sequence). V lost 5 bases to trimming and J lost 4 bases; unmatched junction nucleotides: 1. CDR3 loop: CASSDRVTGELFF. CDR3 sequence (DNA): TGTGCCAGTAGTGACAGGGTCACCGGGGAGCTGTTTTTT. Combining the CDR3 with reference TRBV19 and TRBJ2-2 gives the whole variable domain DGGITQSPKYLFRKEGQNVTLSCEQNLNHDAMYWYRQDPGQGLRLIYYSQIVNDFQKGDIAEGYSVSREKKESFPLTVTSAQKNPTAFYLCASSDRVTGELFFGEGSRLTVL.

The chain has TRBV7-2 and TRBJ2-7; 9 positions match TRBD2. This CDR3 contains 17 residues. Per germline, CDR1 SGHTA and CDR2 FQGNSA. The V segment lost 5 bases and the J segment 4 bases; nucleotides outside the gene matches: 15. CDR3 residues: CASSVSGRGGFSYEQYF. DNA of the CDR3: TGTGCCAGCAGCGTGTCGGGGCGGGGGGGCTTTAGTTACGAGCAGTACTTC.

The genes are TRBV9 and TRBJ2-6; D gene ambiguous. Looked up from germline, CDR1 is SGDLS and CDR2 is YYNGEE. The CDR3 sequence is 13 residues long. With 4 bases removed from V and 4 bases from J, the gap between germline ends came to 6 bases. Here the CDR3 reads CASSSSGANVLTF. The DNA of the CDR3 is TGTGCCAGCAGCTCCTCGGGGGCCAACGTCCTGACTTTC.

The CDR3 nucleotides read TGTGCCAGCAGTCCGTTTCGGGACAGGGAGGCTGAAGCTTTCTTT. This translates into CASSPFRDREAEAFF. This rearrangement joins TRBV25-1 to TRBJ1-1; 9 positions agree with TRBD1. CDR1 MGHDK and CDR2 SYGVNS come from the germline V gene. The length of the CDR3 is 15 residues. V was pared by 5 bases and J by 6 bases, with 10 bases of the junction left unmatched.